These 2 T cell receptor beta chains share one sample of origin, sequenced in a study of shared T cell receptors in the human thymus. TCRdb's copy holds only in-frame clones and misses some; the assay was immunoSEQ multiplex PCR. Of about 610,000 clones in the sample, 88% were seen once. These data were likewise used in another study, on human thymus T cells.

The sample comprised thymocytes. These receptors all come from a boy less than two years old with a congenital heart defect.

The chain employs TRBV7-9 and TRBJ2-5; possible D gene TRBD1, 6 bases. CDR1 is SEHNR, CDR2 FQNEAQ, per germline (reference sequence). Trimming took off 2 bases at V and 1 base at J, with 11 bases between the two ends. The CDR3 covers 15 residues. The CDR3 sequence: CASSLKGDPQETQYF. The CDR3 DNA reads TGTGCCAGCAGCTTAAAGGGGGATCCCCAAGAGACCCAGTACTTC.

CDR3 amino acids: CASSLAGTGHYEQYF. The CDR3 nucleotides read TGTGCCAGCAGCTTAGCCGGGACAGGACACTACGAGCAGTACTTC. The chain employs TRBV7-6 and TRBJ2-7; 8 positions agree with TRBD1. V lost 0 bases, J lost 3 bases, and 4 bases stayed unmatched. This CDR3 has 15 amino acids. The germline V gene encodes CDR1 SGHVS and CDR2 FNYEAQ.